The 15 T cell receptor beta chains below all came from one sample that was sequenced in a study of blood T cell repertoires in COVID-19. Sequencing used immunoSEQ multiplex PCR; TCRdb keeps in-frame clones, though not all of them. The sample yields about 190,000 clones, around 79% seen once. The sequenced sample was peripheral blood. Receptors originate from a woman aged 50 to 60 with acute or convalescent COVID-19.

This sequence joins TRBV29-1 and TRBJ2-7, with 9 bases that match TRBD1. J was trimmed by 1 base and V by 3 bases; bases with no gene match: 7. The germline V gene encodes CDR1 SQVTM and CDR2 ANQGSEA. The CDR3 is made up of 15 amino acids. Written as DNA, the CDR3 is TGCAGCGTTGAGTTTGCCGGGACAGGGTCCTACGAGCAGTACTTC. Residues: CSVEFAGTGSYEQYF.

This chain uses TRBV18 with TRBJ2-1; 9 nucleotides agree with TRBD1. Trimming at V came to 2 bases and at J to 9 bases, leaving 2 bases not matched to a gene. The CDR3 is made up of 13 amino acids. CDR1 is KGHSH and CDR2 is LQKENI in the germline V gene. CDR3 in amino acids: CASSPGQGSEQFF. In DNA form, the CDR3 reads TGTGCCAGCTCACCAGGACAGGGGAGTGAGCAGTTCTTC.

The CDR3, as DNA: TGTGCCAGCAGCCCTAGAGCTAGCGCGCTCAATGAGCAGTTCTTC. Translating it yields CASSPRASALNEQFF. The chain is built from TRBV27 and TRBJ2-1, with TRBD2 as a possible D gene (6 bases). CDR1 and CDR2 from the germline V gene are MNHEY and SMNVEV (reference sequence). V was pared by 6 bases and J by 6 bases, with 18 bases between. This CDR3 contains 15 residues.

This clone was observed a handful of times. The rearrangement uses TRBV15 and TRBJ2-3; D is possibly TRBD2 (6 bases). From germline, CDR1 is LNHNV and CDR2 YYDKDF (reference sequence). The V and J ends lost 3 bases and 3 bases respectively, with 13 bases between them. The CDR3 sequence is 15 residues long. CDR3 residues: CATSRAWRETDTQYF. For the CDR3, the DNA is TGTGCCACCAGCAGGGCTTGGAGGGAGACAGATACGCAGTATTTT. The variable domain in full, with the rest retrieved from reference TRBV15 and TRBJ2-3, is DAMVIQNPRYQVTQFGKPVTLSCSQTLNHNVMYWYQQKSSQAPKLLFHYYDKDFNNEADTPDNFQSRRPNTSFCFLDIRSPGLGDTAMYLCATSRAWRETDTQYFGPGTRLTVL.

The chain recombines TRBV5-6 with TRBJ1-1, with 9 bases identical to TRBD1. Per the germline V gene, CDR1 is SGHDT and CDR2 is YYEEEE. This CDR3 is 17 amino acids long. V was clipped by 4 bases and J by 3 bases; unmatched bases: 13. In nucleotides, the CDR3 is TGTGCCAGCAGCCGAGTCACAGGGGGCAATTGGTACACTGAAGCTTTCTTT. This codes for CASSRVTGGNWYTEAFF.

This clone has a single count. V gene TRBV30 combines with J gene TRBJ1-2, with no clear D. Germline V CDR1 and CDR2: GTSNPN, SVGIG (reference sequence). Deletions cut 0 bases from V and 8 bases from J, with 13 bases between. This CDR3 has 13 residues. This CDR3 reads CAWSVRRAGGYTF. DNA of the CDR3: TGTGCCTGGAGTGTACGAAGGGCGGGCGGCTACACCTTC.

This clone was seen once. For the CDR3, the DNA is TGTGCCAGCAGTTCACCGGGACAGGGGGATAATGAGCAGTTCTTC. The encoded protein is CASSSPGQGDNEQFF. The V call is TRBV28, the J call TRBJ2-1; 11 nucleotides agree with TRBD1. The CDR3 totals 15 residues. CDR1 MDHEN and CDR2 SYDVKM come from the germline V gene. V lost 4 bases and J lost 7; bases outside the gene matches: 6.

This clone turned up a few times. The CDR3 loop reads CASRGTLNTEAFF. CDR3 DNA: TGTGCCAGCAGGGGGACATTGAACACTGAAGCTTTCTTT. This sequence joins TRBV7-9 and TRBJ1-1; a possible D gene is TRBD1 (6 bases). The CDR3 is 13 residues long. V was shortened by 6 bases and J by 0 bases, with 8 bases between the two germline ends. The germline V gene has CDR1 SEHNR and CDR2 FQNEAQ (reference sequence).

This clone showed up just once. The chain uses TRBV7-2 and TRBJ2-7; D possibly corresponds to TRBD2 (5 bases). The length of the CDR3 is 14 residues. V was clipped by 4 bases and J by 1 base, with 11 bases between them. Germline values: CDR1 SGHTA, CDR2 FQGNSA. The CDR3 sequence: CASSSYSGSYEQYF. CDR3 sequence (DNA): TGTGCCAGCAGCTCCTACTCGGGGTCCTACGAGCAGTACTTC. Combining the CDR3 with reference TRBV7-2 and TRBJ2-7 gives the whole variable domain GAGVSQSPSNKVTEKGKDVELRCDPISGHTALYWYRQSLGQGLEFLIYFQGNSAPDKSGLPSDRFSAERTGGSVSTLTIQRTQQEDSAVYLCASSSYSGSYEQYFGPGTRLTVT.

V and J are TRBV28 and TRBJ1-6; D remains unclear. CDR3 length: 15 residues. Germline lookup yields CDR1 MDHEN and CDR2 SYDVKM. Trimming shortened V by 7 bases and J by 11 bases, and 21 bases separated the two germline ends. The CDR3 sequence: CASNPSVFGIPPLHF. CDR3 nucleotides: TGTGCCAGCAATCCGAGCGTATTCGGGATTCCACCCCTCCACTTT. The full variable domain, its missing parts supplied by reference TRBV28 and TRBJ1-6, is DVKVTQSSRYLVKRTGEKVFLECVQDMDHENMFWYRQDPGLGLRLIYFSYDVKMKEKGDIPEGYSVSREKKERFSLILESASTNQTSMYLCASNPSVFGIPPLHFGNGTRLTVT.

The chain joins TRBV27 to TRBJ2-1, with a weak D call TRBD1 (6 bases). There are 13 residues in the CDR3. Trimming pared 4 bases from V and 4 bases from J, leaving 8 bases between. CDR1 MNHEY and CDR2 SMNVEV come from the germline V gene (reference sequence). CDR3: CASSYGQYNEQFF. The CDR3 nucleotides read TGTGCCAGCAGTTATGGACAGTACAATGAGCAGTTCTTC.

This clone came up a few times. The chain carries TRBV5-1 and TRBJ2-7; 9 positions match TRBD2. Trimming removed 0 bases from V and 6 bases from J; junction bases left unmatched: 7. Germline lookup yields CDR1 SGHRS and CDR2 YFSETQ. The CDR3 runs to 15 residues. Written as DNA, the CDR3 is TGCGCCAGCAGCTTGGGTCTGCGGGGGGGAATCGAGCAGTACTTC. Residues: CASSLGLRGGIEQYF.

V and J are TRBV15 and TRBJ2-1, with D maybe TRBD2 (5 bases). The germline V and J ends were trimmed by 8 bases and 2 bases, with 13 bases remaining between them. The CDR3 runs 14 residues. CDR1 and CDR2 (germline): LNHNV, YYDKDF (reference sequence). The CDR3 DNA reads as TGTGCCACCGAGGGTCATACCACCTACAATGAGCAGTTCTTC. Translating it yields CATEGHTTYNEQFF.

The V gene is TRBV19, the J gene TRBJ2-1; D remains unclear. V was pared by 4 bases and J by 7 bases, with 11 bases between. Per germline, CDR1 LNHDA and CDR2 SQIVND (reference sequence). This CDR3 region has 13 residues. CDR3 in DNA: TGTGCCAGTAGTACTTGGCCGTTTAATGAGCAGTTCTTC. Its protein is CASSTWPFNEQFF.

The chain couples TRBV11-2 to TRBJ1-1; D not certain. The CDR3 contains 14 residues. CDR1 is SGHAT, CDR2 FQNNGV, per germline. Trimming left V 2 bases short and J 5 bases short, with 12 bases between. The CDR3 sequence is CASSLIARGTEAFF. CDR3 coding DNA: TGTGCCAGCAGCTTAATCGCCAGAGGGACTGAAGCTTTCTTT.